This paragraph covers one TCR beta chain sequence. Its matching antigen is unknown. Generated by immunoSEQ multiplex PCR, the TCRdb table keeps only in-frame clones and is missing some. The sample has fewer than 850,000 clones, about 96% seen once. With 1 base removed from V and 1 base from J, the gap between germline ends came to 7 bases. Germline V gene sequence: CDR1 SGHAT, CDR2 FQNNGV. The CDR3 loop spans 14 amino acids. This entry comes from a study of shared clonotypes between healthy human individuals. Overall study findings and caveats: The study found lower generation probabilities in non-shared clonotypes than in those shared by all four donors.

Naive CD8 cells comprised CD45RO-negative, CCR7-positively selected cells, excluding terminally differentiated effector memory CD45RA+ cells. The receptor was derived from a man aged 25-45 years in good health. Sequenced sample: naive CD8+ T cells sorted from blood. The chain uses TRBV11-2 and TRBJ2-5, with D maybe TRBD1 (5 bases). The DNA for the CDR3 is TGTGCCAGCAGCTTAGGACAGATCCAAGAGACCCAGTACTTC. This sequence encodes CASSLGQIQETQYF.